This T cell receptor beta chain was documented in a study of T cell changes during pregnancy in multiple sclerosis. After removal of 0 bases from V and 7 bases from J, the junction contained 2 bases not matched to a gene. Germline CDR1 reads MNHEY; CDR2 reads SMNVEV (reference sequence). The CDR3 is made up of 13 amino acids. The repertoire was sequenced with immunoSEQ multiplex PCR; TCRdb's copy has only in-frame clones and lacks some. Seen here are some 51,000 clones, around 94% observed once, and the top ten hold 0.45% to 0.55%. The J gene is TRBJ1-2, the V gene TRBV27; 7 bases align to TRBD1. This TCR was recovered from a female donor with multiple sclerosis, enrolled in a pregnancy study. The sequencing here drew on CD4+ T cells from peripheral blood mononuclear cells, taken in the first trimester of pregnancy. For the CDR3, the DNA is TGTGCCAGCAGTTTATCGACAGGGTTTGGCTACACCTTC. Its protein product is CASSLSTGFGYTF.